The 10 T cell receptor beta chains in this list originate from one sample, sequenced in a study of T cells after posttransplantation cyclophosphamide. The protocol was immunoSEQ multiplex PCR, while the TCRdb copy is restricted to in-frame clones and leaves out a portion. The sample was found to contain tens of thousands of clones, and every one recurs. Input material: PBMCs. These receptors were collected from a woman aged 60-70 years in good health, CMV-negative, and a related stem cell transplant donor.

This clone was detected many times. V usage is TRBV7-3 and J usage is TRBJ2-7; 8 bases align to TRBD2. J lost 3 bases, V lost 3 bases, and 4 bases had no gene match. CDR1 SGHTA and CDR2 FQGTGA come from the germline V gene. CDR3 length equals 14 residues. CDR3 protein: CASSLAGGNYEQYF. For the CDR3, the DNA is TGTGCCAGCAGCTTGGCGGGGGGCAACTACGAGCAGTACTTC.

This clone has at least ten counts. V usage is TRBV28 and J usage is TRBJ1-3; no clear D gene. CDR1 and CDR2 from the germline V gene are MDHEN and SYDVKM. The V end was cut by 6 bases, the J end by 4 bases, with 4 bases between. The CDR3 runs 11 residues. For the CDR3, the DNA is TGTGCCAGCAGGCAGGGAAACACCATATATTTT. It specifies CASRQGNTIYF.

This clone was counted ten times or more. This sequence joins TRBV7-9 and TRBJ2-1; TRBD1 agrees at 8 bases. Unmatched junction bases numbered 10, after V lost 4 bases and J lost 5 bases. Germline V gene lookup returns CDR1 SEHNR and CDR2 FQNEAQ (reference sequence). This CDR3 region has 16 residues. For the CDR3, the DNA is TGTGCCAGCAGCTCACGGACAGGGAAGGTCCACAATGAGCAGTTCTTC. Protein: CASSSRTGKVHNEQFF.

The table lists this clone with a few counts. The CDR3, as DNA: TGTGCCAGCAGACCCCCAGCGGGGGTGGAGACCCAGTACTTC. Amino acids: CASRPPAGVETQYF. V is TRBV6-6 and J is TRBJ2-5; 8 nucleotides agree with TRBD2. The V and J ends lost 6 bases and 5 bases, in that order; junction bases with no gene match: 8. The germline V gene has CDR1 MNHNY and CDR2 SVGAGI (reference sequence). This CDR3 has 14 residues.

This clone has ten or more counts. The chain recombines TRBV2 with TRBJ2-1; possibly TRBD2 for D (5 bases). CDR1 is SNHLY and CDR2 is FYNNEI in the germline V gene. V was clipped by 8 bases and J by 4 bases, with 18 bases between them. CDR3 length: 15 amino acids. CDR3 in amino acids: CASSLLAADYNEQFF. In DNA form, the CDR3 reads TGTGCCAGCTCCCTGCTAGCCGCAGATTACAATGAGCAGTTCTTC.

This clone came up many times. The gene calls are TRBV2 and TRBJ2-3, with 7 bases that match TRBD2. Germline V gives CDR1 SNHLY, CDR2 FYNNEI. The CDR3 extends over 12 amino acids. Germline trimming cut 7 bases from V and 4 bases from J; bases unmatched to any gene: 2. The DNA of the CDR3 is TGTGCCAGCAACCTAGCGGCAGATACGCAGTATTTT. This sequence encodes CASNLAADTQYF.

This clone was counted ten times or more. The chain employs TRBV11-3 and TRBJ2-3, with a weak D call TRBD1 (6 bases). Germline loops: CDR1 SGHNT, CDR2 YENEEA. The CDR3 consists of 16 residues. The ends were cut back, 1 base at V and 6 bases at J, with 17 bases in the middle. The CDR3 DNA follows: TGTGCCAGCAGCTTAGGGGGGCACGGCGTCGGGGATACGCAGTATTTT. It yields the protein CASSLGGHGVGDTQYF.

Only a few counts were recorded for this clone. The chain couples TRBV6-2 or TRBV6-3 to TRBJ2-1, with 10 bases aligning to TRBD2. J was trimmed by 7 bases and V by 8 bases; bases with no gene match: 8. CDR3 length: 14 amino acids. In germline, CDR1 is MNHEY, CDR2 SVGEGT. CDR3 region: CASGLAGGNNEQFF. The CDR3, as DNA: TGTGCCAGCGGCTTAGCGGGGGGAAATAATGAGCAGTTCTTC.

This clone was observed many times. V is TRBV7-7 and J is TRBJ2-2; 8 bases agree with TRBD2. Trimming at V came to 2 bases and at J to 3 bases, leaving 5 bases not matched to a gene. The CDR3 has 16 amino acids. Germline V gene data show CDR1 as SSHAT and CDR2 as FNYEAQ (reference sequence). CDR3 amino acids: CASSLTLAGYTGELFF. CDR3 DNA sequence: TGTGCCAGCAGCTTAACTTTAGCGGGGTACACCGGGGAGCTGTTTTTT.

This chain links TRBV12-3 or TRBV12-4 with TRBJ2-1; D gene uncertain. The CDR3 is 12 amino acids. V lost 2 bases and J lost 6, with 5 bases in between. DNA for the CDR3: TGTGCCAGCAGTTTAAAGGGCAATGAGCAGTTCTTC. Its protein is CASSLKGNEQFF.